This entry features one T cell receptor (beta chain) sequence. This sample stems from a study of blood T cell repertoires in COVID-19. The overall study: There were acute and convalescent COVID-19 samples, and they came from the United States, Italy and Spain. PBMCs, B-cell-depleted T cells, or T cells were the source of the cDNA or gDNA that made up the material.

The CDR3 length is 15 residues. Trimming cost V 2 bases and J 3 bases; bases outside gene matches: 6. Germline lookup yields CDR1 LGHDT and CDR2 YNNKEL (reference sequence). The authors' processing: Estimates of nucleated cell counts were drawn from the amplification of reference gene primers. Sequencing used immunoSEQ multiplex PCR; TCRdb keeps in-frame clones, though not all of them. V and J calls and clone size are copied from that table; D and trimming were computed from the DNA. The sample has 150,000 to 200,000 clones, 81% seen once. This chain joins TRBV3-1 (or the pseudogene TRBV3-2) and TRBJ2-7; 8 nucleotides align to TRBD2. This clonotype originated in a man in his 60s with active or convalescent COVID-19. Sequencing input: peripheral blood. CDR3 bases: TGTGCCAGCAGCCAACGGGGGCGGGGGGACTACGAGCAGTACTTC. It yields the protein CASSQRGRGDYEQYF.